The rows below give T cell receptor beta chains drawn from one sample of a study of T-cell memory formation after mild COVID-19. TCRdb processed the 5' RACE reads anew with MiXCR; each CDR3 protein has one entry. The sample contains about 400,000 distinct CDR3 sequences, 24% of which appear only once. The sample comprised PBMCs or a T cell subset sorted from them (not recorded which). These receptors came from an adult woman who had mild COVID-19 (a few samples of this study predate the infection). Cell type and time point are not known. Both conserved end residues are part of each CDR3. D genes are given only for firm matches. Size is omitted from some rows. Given values are once, few, many or a class for expanded clones.

cdr3_nt	cdr3_aa	cdr3_length	d_call	v_call	j_call	clone_size
TGTGCCAGCAGCTTAATCCTAGTCCCTAGCACAGATACGCAGTATTTT	CASSLILVPSTDTQYF	16	.	TRBV7-3	TRBJ2-3	.
TGTGCCACCCATAGTTCCGGGGCCCAGAACACCGGGGAGCTGTTTTTT	CATHSSGAQNTGELFF	16	.	TRBV12-3/TRBV12-4	TRBJ2-2	.
TGCAGTGCTCCGTTAGCGGGAGCCACAGATACGCAGTATTTT	CSAPLAGATDTQYF	14	TRBD2	TRBV20-1	TRBJ2-3	.
TGTGCCAGCAGCCCCAGCTACAGGGTAGGGACTGAAGCTTTCTTT	CASSPSYRVGTEAFF	15	.	TRBV7-9	TRBJ1-1	.
TGTGCCAGCAGTTTATATGGTATTGGTAGCTATGGCTACACCTTC	CASSLYGIGSYGYTF	15	.	TRBV27	TRBJ1-2	.
TGCAGTGCCAGCGGACAGGGGGCGCGGTTCTCCTACGAGCAGTACTTC	CSASGQGARFSYEQYF	16	TRBD1	TRBV20-1	TRBJ2-7	few
TGTGCCAGCAGCTTGTCAGGGACCAACTATGGCTACACCTTC	CASSLSGTNYGYTF	14	.	TRBV5-4	TRBJ1-2	few
TGTGCCAGCGGGTCAGAGGCTCAGGATGGCTACACCTTC	CASGSEAQDGYTF	13	.	TRBV7-6	TRBJ1-2	few
TGTGCCACCAGTGATAGAGGGGGGACAGGGGAAGAGACCCAGTACTTC	CATSDRGGTGEETQYF	16	TRBD1	TRBV24-1	TRBJ2-5	.
TGTGCCAGCAGTTTTCGGGACAGGGAGGGCTATGGCTACACCTTC	CASSFRDREGYGYTF	15	TRBD1	TRBV27	TRBJ1-2	.
TGTGCCAGCAGCTTAACTCACAACGGAAATTCACCCCTCCACTTT	CASSLTHNGNSPLHF	15	.	TRBV7-3	TRBJ1-6	.
TGCGCCAGCAGCTTACAGGGGACTCAAGAGACCCAGTACTTC	CASSLQGTQETQYF	14	.	TRBV5-1	TRBJ2-5	few
TGTGCCAGCAGCTTAGATACTTTGGGGATTGGGGCTTTCTTT	CASSLDTLGIGAFF	14	.	TRBV7-8	TRBJ1-1	few
TGTGCCAGCAGCTTGGCCCCGGGATCGGGGGATACGCAGTATTTT	CASSLAPGSGDTQYF	15	.	TRBV5-5	TRBJ2-3	.
TGTGCCACCAGCGAAAGCCTAGCGGCCTACAATGAGCAGTTCTTC	CATSESLAAYNEQFF	15	TRBD2	TRBV15	TRBJ2-1	.
TGCAGCGTTGAACGTCGCGGGAGTTGGTACAATGAGCAGTTCTTC	CSVERRGSWYNEQFF	15	TRBD2	TRBV29-1	TRBJ2-1	.
TGTGCCAGCAGTGAAGTAGGGACAGGGGGCGTCTATGGCTACACCTTC	CASSEVGTGGVYGYTF	16	TRBD1	TRBV2	TRBJ1-2	.
TGTGCCAGCAGGTCGGGACAGGGGGTGACTGAAGCTTTCTTT	CASRSGQGVTEAFF	14	TRBD1	TRBV6-1	TRBJ1-1	.
TGTGCCAGCAGCTCCGGGGGGTGGGAGCAGTTCTTC	CASSSGGWEQFF	12	TRBD2	TRBV7-3	TRBJ2-1	.
TGTGCCAGTGGTACCGGGACCGTGAACACCGGGGAGCTGTTTTTT	CASGTGTVNTGELFF	15	.	TRBV19	TRBJ2-2	few
TGTGCCAGCAGTAACGCCGGGACAGGGATGTACGAGCAGTACTTC	CASSNAGTGMYEQYF	15	TRBD1	TRBV25-1	TRBJ2-7	many
TGTGCCAGCAGCGTAGCGGGGACAGGAGGCGAGCAGTACTTC	CASSVAGTGGEQYF	14	TRBD1	TRBV9	TRBJ2-7	.
TGCGCCAGCAGCTTACAGATGTCAGAAGGCTACACCTTC	CASSLQMSEGYTF	13	.	TRBV5-1	TRBJ1-2	.
TGCAGCGTCTTCGGACAGAACTACGAGCAGTACTTC	CSVFGQNYEQYF	12	.	TRBV29-1	TRBJ2-7	few
TGCAGTGCCTCGGGACAGGGGGCCCCCAATGAGCAGTTCTTC	CSASGQGAPNEQFF	14	TRBD1	TRBV20-1	TRBJ2-1	.
TGTGCCAGCTGTCTAGCGGGGGGTATCGATGAGCAGTTCTTC	CASCLAGGIDEQFF	14	TRBD2	TRBV6-2/TRBV6-3	TRBJ2-1	.
TGCGCCAGCAGAACCCCCCTAGCGGGGGGTTACAATGAGCAGTTCTTC	CASRTPLAGGYNEQFF	16	TRBD2	TRBV5-1	TRBJ2-1	.
TGTGCCAGCAGCCCTCAAGTGGCAAGCACCGGGGAGCTGTTTTTT	CASSPQVASTGELFF	15	.	TRBV9	TRBJ2-2	once
TGCGCCAGCAGCCAAGATCTTTGGCAGGGCACACAGCCCCAGCATTTT	CASSQDLWQGTQPQHF	16	.	TRBV4-3	TRBJ1-5	.
TGCGCCAGCAGAGGTGGGACAGTGAACACTGAAGCTTTCTTT	CASRGGTVNTEAFF	14	TRBD1	TRBV10-2	TRBJ1-1	.
TGTGCCAGCAGTACAGTCTCTGGGGCCAACGTCCTGACTTTC	CASSTVSGANVLTF	14	.	TRBV6-2/TRBV6-3	TRBJ2-6	few
TGCGCCAGCAGCTTGGCGAGCTCCTACAATGAGCAGTTCTTC	CASSLASSYNEQFF	14	.	TRBV5-1	TRBJ2-1	many
TGTGCCACCAGCGCTGCCCTTTCTGGAAACACCATATATTTT	CATSAALSGNTIYF	14	.	TRBV7-9	TRBJ1-3	.
TGTGCCAGCAGCCCCCAATACGGACAGAAGCAGTACTTC	CASSPQYGQKQYF	13	.	TRBV7-3	TRBJ2-7	few
TGTGCCAGCATCGGTCCGGGACAGGGGTACGAGCAGTACTTC	CASIGPGQGYEQYF	14	TRBD1	TRBV6-1	TRBJ2-7	.
TGTGCCAGCAGCTTGGCAGGGCTAGCCAAAAACATTCAGTACTTC	CASSLAGLAKNIQYF	15	.	TRBV12-3/TRBV12-4	TRBJ2-4	many
TGTGCCAGCATGGGCGGGAGCGGCGAGCAGTTCTTC	CASMGGSGEQFF	12	TRBD2	TRBV2	TRBJ2-1	.
TGTGCCAGCAGCTTAACCCAGGGGGCGGGATCGGTTGGCTACACCTTC	CASSLTQGAGSVGYTF	16	TRBD1	TRBV7-9	TRBJ1-2	.
TGTGCCAGCAGTTTAGTCAGGGGCAGGCGCGAGCAGTACTTC	CASSLVRGRREQYF	14	.	TRBV12-3/TRBV12-4	TRBJ2-7	.
TGTGCCAGCAGCTTAGGCGGGAGTCGGACAGATACGCAGTATTTT	CASSLGGSRTDTQYF	15	TRBD2	TRBV11-2	TRBJ2-3	few
TGTGCCAGCAGCTTAGCCCAGGACCCGGGCTACGAGCAGTACTTC	CASSLAQDPGYEQYF	15	.	TRBV7-8	TRBJ2-7	.
TGCAGTGCTAGAGGACAGATGAATGAGCAGTTCTTC	CSARGQMNEQFF	12	.	TRBV20-1	TRBJ2-1	many
TGCGCCAGCAGCCAAGAAAGCTATAGGGTGGGGGCGAGCACAGATACGCAGTATTTT	CASSQESYRVGASTDTQYF	19	.	TRBV4-1	TRBJ2-3	few
TGCAGTGCCGGCGAGTCCGGGACTAGCGGGGGCCTAGAGACCCAGTACTTC	CSAGESGTSGGLETQYF	17	TRBD2	TRBV20-1	TRBJ2-5	once
TGTGCCACCAGTGACACCGGGACTGTCTACAATGAGCAGTTCTTC	CATSDTGTVYNEQFF	15	.	TRBV24-1	TRBJ2-1	few
TGTGCCAGCAGCAAACAGCGGGAGTCTGTCGGGGAGCTGTTTTTT	CASSKQRESVGELFF	15	TRBD2	TRBV9	TRBJ2-2	.
TGTGCCAGCAGCGGGACTAGCGGGACGAACACCGGGGAGCTGTTTTTT	CASSGTSGTNTGELFF	16	TRBD2	TRBV11-2	TRBJ2-2	few
TGTGCCAGCAGCTCCACCTGGACAGGGAGGACTGAAAAACTGTTTTTT	CASSSTWTGRTEKLFF	16	TRBD1	TRBV5-4	TRBJ1-4	.
TGTGCCAGCAGTTTTTCCGGGAGATGGGACGAGCAGTACTTC	CASSFSGRWDEQYF	14	.	TRBV27	TRBJ2-7	.